The 26 T cell receptor beta chains below were found in one sample sequenced in a study of cytomegalovirus exposure and HLA in healthy donors. Both 60 Vbeta primers and 13 Jbeta primers went into the PCR. Measured with immunoSEQ multiplex PCR; TCRdb has only the in-frame clones, and not every one. The sample lists some 130,000 clones, about 81% occurring once. The material sequenced was PBMCs. The receptors originated from a man aged 25-40 years in good health and CMV-seronegative.

This clone was seen more than once but under ten times. This chain uses TRBV11-2 with TRBJ2-3; the match to TRBD2 covers 8 bases. The CDR3 covers 13 residues. From germline, CDR1 is SGHAT and CDR2 FQNNGV. Trimming at V came to 3 bases and at J to 4 bases, leaving 0 bases not matched to a gene. The CDR3 sequence is CASSFGGADTQYF. The DNA of the CDR3 is TGTGCCAGCAGCTTCGGGGGGGCAGATACGCAGTATTTT.

This chain connects TRBV5-1 to TRBJ2-5, with 7 bases lining up with TRBD2. The CDR3 is 16 amino acids. Per germline, CDR1 SGHRS and CDR2 YFSETQ. The trim removed 3 bases at V and 4 bases at J, leaving 12 bases unmatched. The CDR3 here is CASSSPSSGIGETQYF. DNA of the CDR3: TGCGCCAGCAGCTCGCCCTCAAGCGGGATCGGAGAGACCCAGTACTTC.

This sequence joins TRBV2 and TRBJ2-7, with 7 bases lining up with TRBD1. The V gene's germline CDR1 is SNHLY and CDR2 FYNNEI. The CDR3 runs 14 residues. With V trimmed by 6 bases and J by 5 bases, 10 bases remained unmatched. This CDR3 is CASSADRAYNEQYF. Here the CDR3 DNA reads TGTGCCAGCAGCGCCGACAGGGCATACAACGAGCAGTACTTC.

The chain is built from TRBV6-1 and TRBJ2-7; possible D gene TRBD2, 7 bases. Trimming took off 5 bases at V and 0 bases at J, with 14 bases between the two ends. CDR1 is MNHNS, CDR2 SASEGT, per germline. The CDR3 is made up of 15 amino acids. The DNA of the CDR3 is TGTGCCAGCAGTCCCCGGCGGGGGCTCTCCTACGAGCAGTACTTC. It yields the protein CASSPRRGLSYEQYF.

This clone was seen once. This rearrangement joins TRBV19 to TRBJ2-7, with D perhaps TRBD2 (6 bases). The ends were cut back, 4 bases at V and 7 bases at J, with 8 bases in the middle. The germline CDR1 and CDR2 sequences are LNHDA and SQIVND (reference sequence). There are 11 residues in the CDR3. CDR3 loop: CASSTAGEQYF. The CDR3 region has the DNA TGTGCCAGTAGTACCGCGGGGGAGCAGTACTTC.

This chain joins TRBV5-4 and TRBJ2-3, with TRBD2 identical over 7 bases. The germline CDR1 and CDR2 sequences are SGHNT and YYREEE (reference sequence). V shed 1 base, J shed 2 bases, and the junction held 10 bases outside the gene matches. The CDR3 runs to 17 residues. Written as DNA, the CDR3 is TGTGCCAGCAGCTTGCCTCCGGGGGGACCCCACACAGATACGCAGTATTTT. Translating it yields CASSLPPGGPHTDTQYF.

The chain joins TRBV6-4 to TRBJ1-5; D unresolved. V was cut by 6 bases and J by 2 bases, with 8 bases left in between. Germline assignment: CDR1 MRHNA and CDR2 SNTAGT. This CDR3 has 13 residues. The CDR3 sequence is CASSREGNQPQHF. DNA of the CDR3: TGTGCCAGCAGCCGAGAGGGCAATCAGCCCCAGCATTTT.

In its sample, this clone was seen a few times. The chain joins TRBV6-1 to TRBJ2-7; 12 nucleotides agree with TRBD2. The germline V gene has CDR1 MNHNS and CDR2 SASEGT. The junction had 3 bases not matched to a gene; V was cut back by 6 bases and J by 3 bases. The CDR3 runs to 14 residues. CDR3 DNA sequence: TGTGCCAGCAGCCTGACTAGCGGGAGCTACGAGCAGTACTTC. Its translation: CASSLTSGSYEQYF.

Here the CDR3 DNA reads TGTGCCAGCAGCGTTCATCCTAGCGGACCATTGAATGAGCAGTTCTTC. Protein: CASSVHPSGPLNEQFF. The rearrangement joins TRBV9 to TRBJ2-1; 7 bases map to TRBD2. V gave up 2 bases and J gave up 7 bases; unmatched junction bases: 12. The CDR3 is 16 amino acids. Germline V gives CDR1 SGDLS, CDR2 YYNGEE.

About this clone itself: One end of the junction varies from germline; a read error may be responsible. The chain links TRBV5-1 to TRBJ2-6; tentatively, D is TRBD1 (5 bases). CDR1 and CDR2 (germline): SGHRS, YFSETQ. CDR3 length: 16 amino acids. CDR3 residues: CASSLSPGLGANGLTF. The CDR3 DNA reads TGCGCCAGCAGCTTGTCCCCCGGGCTTGGGGCCAACGGCCTGACTTTC.

The genes are TRBV27 and TRBJ2-1; no reliable D call. This CDR3 has 15 amino acids. Germline V CDR1 and CDR2: MNHEY, SMNVEV (reference sequence). The germline V and J ends were trimmed by 4 bases and 2 bases, with 12 bases remaining between them. CDR3 bases: TGTGCCAGCAGTTCAAGGAGTAAACCCTACAATGAGCAGTTCTTC. This gives the protein CASSSRSKPYNEQFF.

The rearrangement joins TRBV7-2 to TRBJ1-5, with D perhaps matching TRBD1 (5 bases). Germline V lookup: CDR1 SGHTA, CDR2 FQGNSA. The CDR3 totals 15 residues. Trimming cost V 5 bases and J 2 bases, with 13 bases left between them. This chain's CDR3 is CASSGWGWGNQPQHF. The DNA of the CDR3 is TGTGCCAGCAGCGGATGGGGCTGGGGCAATCAGCCCCAGCATTTT. The entire variable domain, with the rest obtained from reference TRBV7-2 and TRBJ1-5, is as follows: GAGVSQSPSNKVTEKGKDVELRCDPISGHTALYWYRQSLGQGLEFLIYFQGNSAPDKSGLPSDRFSAERTGGSVSTLTIQRTQQEDSAVYLCASSGWGWGNQPQHFGDGTRLSIL.

V is TRBV5-1 and J is TRBJ2-4, with 13 bases matching TRBD2. The germline CDR1 and CDR2 sequences are SGHRS and YFSETQ. The CDR3 is 16 amino acids. With 2 bases clipped from V and 9 bases from J, the junction kept 8 bases outside the gene matches. CDR3 loop: CASSLGLAGEGSIQYF. The CDR3 DNA reads TGCGCCAGCAGCTTAGGACTAGCGGGAGAGGGTAGCATTCAGTACTTC.

V usage is TRBV19 and J usage is TRBJ2-1; 7 nucleotides match TRBD2. V was clipped by 5 bases and J by 4 bases; unmatched bases: 5. Germline V gene data show CDR1 as LNHDA and CDR2 as SQIVND (reference sequence). The CDR3 sequence is 14 residues long. CDR3 amino acids: CASSVSSGYNEQFF. CDR3 nucleotides: TGTGCCAGTAGTGTGTCTAGCGGTTACAATGAGCAGTTCTTC.

The gene calls are TRBV6-5 and TRBJ2-7, with 10 bases that match TRBD1. CDR1 is MNHEY and CDR2 is SVGAGI in the germline V gene. V shed 4 bases and J 4 bases; nucleotides not matched to a gene: 7. This CDR3 is built from 15 residues. The CDR3 coding sequence is TGTGCCAGCAGTTCCGCCGGGACAGGGGAATACGAGCAGTACTTC. This sequence encodes CASSSAGTGEYEQYF.

The chain joins TRBV6-1 to TRBJ2-7, with a tentative D call TRBD2 (5 bases). This CDR3 spans 11 amino acids. CDR1 MNHNS and CDR2 SASEGT come from the germline V gene. Between the trimmed V and J ends, which lost 3 bases and 7 bases, there was a span of 7 bases. The CDR3 sequence: CASSDRGEQYF. As DNA, the CDR3 is TGTGCCAGCAGTGATCGAGGGGAGCAGTACTTC.

The rearrangement links TRBV6-6 to TRBJ2-7; tentatively, D is TRBD2 (5 bases). The CDR3 has 14 amino acids. Trimming removed 0 bases at V and 5 bases at J, with 11 bases between. Germline V gene data show CDR1 as MNHNY and CDR2 as SVGAGI (reference sequence). The chain's CDR3 is CASSYSRGNDEQYF. The CDR3 region has the DNA TGTGCCAGCAGTTACTCTCGGGGTAATGACGAGCAGTACTTC.

The CDR3 is CASSPSEWTGLQVTEAFF. In nucleotides, the CDR3 is TGTGCCAGCTCACCCTCGGAATGGACAGGACTACAGGTCACTGAAGCTTTCTTT. V gene TRBV18 combines with J gene TRBJ1-1; 7 bases align to TRBD1. Losses at the gene ends were 3 bases for V and 4 bases for J; bases not matched to a gene: 17. Germline V gives CDR1 KGHSH, CDR2 LQKENI. The CDR3 length is 18 residues.

The gene calls are TRBV19 and TRBJ1-1; D not certain. V lost 3 bases and J 1 base, leaving 9 bases between the germline ends. The CDR3 spans 14 residues. Germline V gene sequence: CDR1 LNHDA, CDR2 SQIVND (reference sequence). DNA for the CDR3: TGTGCCAGTAGTATGTGGCGCGGGAACACTGAAGCTTTCTTT. This sequence encodes CASSMWRGNTEAFF.

The V gene is TRBV29-1, the J gene TRBJ2-7; 11 bases are shared with TRBD2. J gave up 4 bases and V 7 bases, and 12 bases lay outside the gene matches. The CDR3 runs 15 residues. CDR1 and CDR2 from the germline V gene are SQVTM and ANQGSEA. The CDR3 sequence is CSGSTSGSRLYEQYF. DNA of the CDR3: TGCAGCGGATCAACTAGCGGGAGTCGATTGTACGAGCAGTACTTC.

The chain couples TRBV6-1 to TRBJ2-7; tentative D call: TRBD1 (5 bases). V dropped 6 bases and J dropped 3 bases, with 18 bases sitting between them. The CDR3 consists of 15 residues. Per germline, CDR1 MNHNS and CDR2 SASEGT. The CDR3 DNA follows: TGTGCCAGCAGGGCAGGTGGGGCTGGGGACTACGAGCAGTACTTC. Protein sequence: CASRAGGAGDYEQYF.

This sequence joins TRBV29-1 and TRBJ1-1, with 8 positions matching TRBD1. CDR3 length equals 14 residues. Unmatched junction bases numbered 6, after V lost 4 bases and J lost 2 bases. CDR1 is SQVTM and CDR2 is ANQGSEA in the germline V gene. The CDR3 bases are TGCAGCGTTGGAGGACAGGGTGGTAACACTGAAGCTTTCTTT. It is translated as CSVGGQGGNTEAFF. The full variable domain, rest sourced from reference TRBV29-1 and TRBJ1-1, is SAVISQKPSRDICQRGTSLTIQCQVDSQVTMMFWYRQQPGQSLTLIATANQGSEATYESGFVIDKFPISRPNLTFSTLTVSNMSPEDSSIYLCSVGGQGGNTEAFFGQGTRLTVV.

V usage is TRBV11-2 and J usage is TRBJ2-5; 9 nucleotides line up with TRBD2. The CDR3 length is 16 residues. Per germline, CDR1 SGHAT and CDR2 FQNNGV. V lost 5 bases, J lost 1 base, and 8 bases stayed unmatched. CDR3 in amino acids: CASSLAASGVQETQYF. The CDR3 DNA sequence: TGTGCCAGCAGCCTAGCGGCTAGCGGGGTCCAAGAGACCCAGTACTTC.

The table lists this clone with a few counts. The chain's CDR3 is CASSSGQGNEQYF. The CDR3 nucleotides are TGTGCCAGCAGCTCGGGACAGGGGAACGAGCAGTACTTC. The rearrangement joins TRBV11-3 to TRBJ2-7; TRBD1 matches at 10 bases. The germline CDR1 and CDR2 sequences are SGHNT and YENEEA. The CDR3 is 13 residues long. Unmatched junction bases numbered 2, after V lost 4 bases and J lost 5 bases.

V and J are TRBV5-1 and TRBJ2-3; possibly TRBD1 for D (6 bases). The germline CDR1 and CDR2 sequences are SGHRS and YFSETQ. Between the trimmed V and J ends, which lost 7 bases and 4 bases, there was a span of 13 bases. The CDR3 sequence is 13 residues long. CDR3 sequence (DNA): TGCGCCAGCCAACCACAGGGAGCAGATACGCAGTATTTT. Its protein is CASQPQGADTQYF.

The genes are TRBV6-4 and TRBJ1-2, with 12 bases matching TRBD1. This CDR3 spans 14 amino acids. Germline V gives CDR1 MRHNA, CDR2 SNTAGT. V was pared by 6 bases and J by 7 bases, with 6 bases of the junction left unmatched. CDR3 sequence: CASSPGQGASGYTF. The CDR3 region has the DNA TGTGCCAGCAGCCCGGGACAGGGGGCTAGTGGCTACACCTTC.